Shown below are 9 T cell receptor beta chains from a single sample sequenced in a study of CD4 T cells in relation to SARS-CoV-2 and coronaviruses. Libraries were prepared by immunoSEQ multiplex PCR; TCRdb keeps only in-frame clonotypes and omits some of them. The profile shows tens of thousands of clones, roughly 84% of them singletons. These receptors' antigens are unknown. Sample: naive CD4+ T cells from PBMCs, cultured in vitro. Described subset: naive CD4+ T cells isolated by negative enrichment. Every receptor here comes from an adult with COVID-19.

The chain couples TRBV19 to TRBJ2-1, with TRBD2 matching over 8 bases. Per germline, CDR1 LNHDA and CDR2 SQIVND (reference sequence). The length of the CDR3 is 15 residues. V was pared by 6 bases and J by 0 bases, with 4 bases of the junction left unmatched. Here the CDR3 DNA reads TGTGCCAGTAGCCCAAGCGGGAGCTCCTACAATGAGCAGTTCTTC. As protein: CASSPSGSSYNEQFF. Full variable domain (outside the CDR3, taken from reference TRBV19 and TRBJ2-1): DGGITQSPKYLFRKEGQNVTLSCEQNLNHDAMYWYRQDPGQGLRLIYYSQIVNDFQKGDIAEGYSVSREKKESFPLTVTSAQKNPTAFYLCASSPSGSSYNEQFFGPGTRLTVL.

The rearrangement joins TRBV6-4 to TRBJ1-1, with TRBD1 identical over 8 bases. CDR1 and CDR2 from the germline V gene are MRHNA and SNTAGT. V dropped 8 bases and J dropped 9; count of bases not matched to a gene: 11. This CDR3 spans 13 amino acids. Written as DNA, the CDR3 is TGTGCCAGCCCTTTTCCGGGACAGGTGCAAGCTTTCTTT. It codes for CASPFPGQVQAFF.

This chain connects TRBV6-5 to TRBJ2-2, with unresolved D. The V gene's germline CDR1 is MNHEY and CDR2 SVGAGI. V lost 2 bases and J lost 6, with 7 bases in between. This CDR3 spans 13 amino acids. CDR3 region: CASSYIKSGELFF. Written as DNA, the CDR3 is TGTGCCAGCAGTTACATAAAATCCGGGGAGCTGTTTTTT.

This clone came up a few times. The gene calls are TRBV4-2 and TRBJ2-1, with D unclear. The V end was cut by 0 bases, the J end by 3 bases, with 6 bases between. Germline V lookup: CDR1 LGHNA, CDR2 YNFKEQ. This CDR3 contains 14 residues. CDR3 protein: CASSQELGYNEQFF. CDR3 nucleotide sequence: TGTGCCAGCAGCCAAGAGTTAGGCTACAATGAGCAGTTCTTC.

In regard to this clone: Other DNA sequences of this sample code for an identical CDR3. This chain joins TRBV5-6 and TRBJ1-5; tentative D call: TRBD1 (6 bases). Germline-derived CDR1 and CDR2 are SGHDT and YYEEEE. Trimming removed 2 bases at V and 10 bases at J, with 13 bases between. This CDR3 is 13 amino acids long. The CDR3 region has the DNA TGTGCCAGCAGCTTTGGGGGCGGTCAACCCCAGCATTTT. Protein: CASSFGGGQPQHF.

The V gene is TRBV10-3, the J gene TRBJ2-5, with 8 bases aligning to TRBD1. The V gene end was trimmed by 0 bases and the J gene end by 7 bases; junction bases not matched to a gene: 13. The CDR3 is 17 amino acids. Germline V gene lookup returns CDR1 ENHRY and CDR2 SYGVKD. Here the CDR3 reads CAISESTDRGPAGTQYF. Here the CDR3 DNA reads TGTGCCATCAGTGAGTCGACAGACAGGGGCCCAGCGGGGACCCAGTACTTC.

The V call is TRBV3-1 (or the pseudogene TRBV3-2), the J call TRBJ2-7, with D perhaps TRBD2 (6 bases). From germline, CDR1 is LGHDT and CDR2 YNNKEL (reference sequence). This CDR3 is built from 13 residues. Trimming removed 4 bases from V and 8 bases from J, with 15 bases in between. The CDR3 here is CASSLARAGKQYF. In DNA form, the CDR3 reads TGTGCCAGCAGCCTTGCGCGCGCGGGAAAGCAGTACTTC.

This chain connects TRBV6-6 to TRBJ2-5; D is undetermined. The CDR3 runs 14 residues. Trimming pared 6 bases from V and 0 bases from J, leaving 11 bases between. Germline values: CDR1 MNHNY, CDR2 SVGAGI (reference sequence). CDR3 protein: CASSQDLNQETQYF. CDR3 coding DNA: TGTGCCAGCAGCCAAGACTTAAACCAAGAGACCCAGTACTTC.

This clone was recorded a few times. CDR3 sequence (DNA): TGTGCCAGCAGTGTCTCGCATCGGCCATACGAGCAGTACTTC. Translated: CASSVSHRPYEQYF. The chain has TRBV2 and TRBJ2-7; D remains ambiguous. This CDR3 spans 14 amino acids. Germline V gives CDR1 SNHLY, CDR2 FYNNEI. Trimming pared 4 bases from V and 4 bases from J, leaving 14 bases between.